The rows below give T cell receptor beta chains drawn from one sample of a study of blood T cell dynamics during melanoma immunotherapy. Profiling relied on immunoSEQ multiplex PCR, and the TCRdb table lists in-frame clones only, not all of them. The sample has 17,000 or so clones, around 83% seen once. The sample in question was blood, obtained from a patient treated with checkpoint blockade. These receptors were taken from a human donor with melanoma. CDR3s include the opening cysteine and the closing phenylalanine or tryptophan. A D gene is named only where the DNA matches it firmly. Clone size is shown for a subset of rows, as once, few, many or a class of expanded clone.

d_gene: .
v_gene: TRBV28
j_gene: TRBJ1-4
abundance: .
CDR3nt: TGTGCCAGCAGCACAATTTACCGGGAGGTACTGAATGAAAAACTGTTTTTT
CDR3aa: CASSTIYREVLNEKLFF

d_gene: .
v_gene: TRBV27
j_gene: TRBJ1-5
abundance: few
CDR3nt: TGTGCCAGCAGTACCCAGGGGACTAATCAGCCCCAGCATTTT
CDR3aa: CASSTQGTNQPQHF

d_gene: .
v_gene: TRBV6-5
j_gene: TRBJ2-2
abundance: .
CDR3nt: TGTGCCAGCAGTTACATCAGGAACACCGGGGAGCTGTTTTTT
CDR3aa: CASSYIRNTGELFF

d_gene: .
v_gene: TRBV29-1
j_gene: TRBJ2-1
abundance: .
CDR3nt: TGCAGCGGGACTGATTACAATGAGCAGTTCTTC
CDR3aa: CSGTDYNEQFF

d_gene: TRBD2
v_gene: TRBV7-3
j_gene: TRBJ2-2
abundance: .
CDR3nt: TGTGCCAGCACCCTATCGAAAACAACTAGCGGGAACACCGGGGAGCTGTTTTTT
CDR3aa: CASTLSKTTSGNTGELFF

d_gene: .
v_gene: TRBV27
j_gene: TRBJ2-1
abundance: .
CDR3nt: TGTGCCAGCAGTTTATCCGTAAGCTCCTACAATGAGCAGTTCTTC
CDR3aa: CASSLSVSSYNEQFF

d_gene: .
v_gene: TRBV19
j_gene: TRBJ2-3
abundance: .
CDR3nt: TGTGCCAGTAGTACCGGGCGGCAAACAGATACGCAGTATTTT
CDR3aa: CASSTGRQTDTQYF

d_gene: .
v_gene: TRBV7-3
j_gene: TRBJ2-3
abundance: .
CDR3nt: TGTGCCAGCAGCGGGCAGGACCTATCTGCAGATACGCAGTATTTT
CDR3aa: CASSGQDLSADTQYF

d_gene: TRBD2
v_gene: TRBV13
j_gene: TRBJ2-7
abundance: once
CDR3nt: TGTGCCAGCAGCCTTCAAACTAGCGGGAGCTCCTACGAGCAGTACTTC
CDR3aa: CASSLQTSGSSYEQYF

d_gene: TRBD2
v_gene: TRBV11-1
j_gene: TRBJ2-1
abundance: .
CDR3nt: TGTGCCAGCAGCTTAGCCTCCTACGGGCGGGAGCTCGCCTACAATGAGCAGTTCTTC
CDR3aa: CASSLASYGRELAYNEQFF

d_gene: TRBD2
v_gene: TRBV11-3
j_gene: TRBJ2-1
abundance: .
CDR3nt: TGTGCCAGCAGCTTAGGGTCTAGCGGGAGGGATGAGCAGTTCTTC
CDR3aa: CASSLGSSGRDEQFF

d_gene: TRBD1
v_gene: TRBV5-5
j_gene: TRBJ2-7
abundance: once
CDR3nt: TGTGCCAGCAGCTTGTCCCCAGGGGGCGTCTACGAGCAGTACTTC
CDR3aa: CASSLSPGGVYEQYF

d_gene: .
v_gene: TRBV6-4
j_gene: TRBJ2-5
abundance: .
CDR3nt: TGTGCCAGCAGTATAGGAGCTAGCGAAGGGGAGACCCAGTACTTC
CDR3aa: CASSIGASEGETQYF

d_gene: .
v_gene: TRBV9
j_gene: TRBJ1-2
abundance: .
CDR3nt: TGTGCCAGCAGCCCATCCCCGGTAGGGGGGGCCTATGGCTACACCTTC
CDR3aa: CASSPSPVGGAYGYTF

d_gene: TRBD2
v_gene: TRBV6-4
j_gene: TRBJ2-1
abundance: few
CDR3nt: TGTGCCAGCAGTGACTCTGAGAGTAGCGGGGTAAAGCAGTTCTTC
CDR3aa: CASSDSESSGVKQFF

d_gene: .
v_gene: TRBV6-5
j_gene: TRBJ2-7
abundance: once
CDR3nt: TGTGCCCTAAAGACCTACGAGCAGTACTTC
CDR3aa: CALKTYEQYF

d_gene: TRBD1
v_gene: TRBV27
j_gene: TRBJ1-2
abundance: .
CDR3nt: TGTGCCAGCAGTTACGGACAGGGGAGGGAAAACTATGGCTACACCTTC
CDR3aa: CASSYGQGRENYGYTF

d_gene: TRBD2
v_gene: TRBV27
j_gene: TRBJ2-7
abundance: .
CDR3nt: TGTGCCAGCAGTTTATCCAGCGGGGGCTCCTACGAGCAGTACTTC
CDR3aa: CASSLSSGGSYEQYF

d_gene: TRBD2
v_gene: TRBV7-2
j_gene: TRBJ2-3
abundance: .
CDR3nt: TGTGCCAGCAGCTTAGTGCGGGGGACAGATACGCAGTATTTT
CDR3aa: CASSLVRGTDTQYF

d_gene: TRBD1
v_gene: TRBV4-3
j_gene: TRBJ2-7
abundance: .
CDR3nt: TGCGCCAGCAGCCAACTAGGGACAGACTCCTACGAGCAGTACTTC
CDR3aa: CASSQLGTDSYEQYF

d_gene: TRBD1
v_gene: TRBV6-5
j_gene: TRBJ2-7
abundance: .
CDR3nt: TGTGCCAGCAGTTACTCGAACAGGGGGCAGGAGCAGTACTTC
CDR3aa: CASSYSNRGQEQYF

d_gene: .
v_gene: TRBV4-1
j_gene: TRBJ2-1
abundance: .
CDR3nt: TGCGCCAGCAGCCAAGATGTCTTGGGGAGTTACAATGAGCAGTTCTTC
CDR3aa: CASSQDVLGSYNEQFF

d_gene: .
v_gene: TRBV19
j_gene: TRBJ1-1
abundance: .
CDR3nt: TGTGCCAGTACCGACGGGGGAGAAGCTTTCTTT
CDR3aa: CASTDGGEAFF

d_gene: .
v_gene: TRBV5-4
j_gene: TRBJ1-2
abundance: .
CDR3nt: TGTGCCAGCAGCTTGGTGGGTTCTCTTCTTGGGTTAGGCTACACCTTC
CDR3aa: CASSLVGSLLGLGYTF

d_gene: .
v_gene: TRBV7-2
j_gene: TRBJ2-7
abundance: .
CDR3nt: TGTGCCAGCAGCCAGGGCTCCTACGAGCAGTACTTC
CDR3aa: CASSQGSYEQYF

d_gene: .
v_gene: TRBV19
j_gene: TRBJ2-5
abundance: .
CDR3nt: TGTGCCAGTAGGGCCTGGGGCATCCAAGAGACCCAGTACTTC
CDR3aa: CASRAWGIQETQYF